Listed below are T cell receptor beta chains from one sample, sequenced in a study of spatial heterogeneity in lung cancer. TCRdb independently ran MiXCR on the 5' RACE reads; one entry per CDR3 protein. Of about 80,000 distinct CDR3 sequences in the sample, 15% to 25% are singletons; the top ten hold 6.2%. The sample here was PBMCs, taken at surgery. The receptors come from a male donor with early-stage non-small cell lung cancer. The CDR3 runs from the conserved cysteine through the conserved F or W. D genes are given only for firm matches. Size is omitted from some rows. Given values are once, few, many or a class for expanded clones.

V: TRBV3-1; J: TRBJ2-1; D: NA; size: NA; CDR3: CASSQEGVNEQFF; DNA: TGTGCCAGCAGCCAAGAGGGGGTCAATGAGCAGTTCTTC
V: TRBV20-1; J: TRBJ2-1; D: TRBD2; size: NA; CDR3: CSASGGSSYNEQFF; DNA: TGCAGTGCTAGTGGCGGGAGCTCCTACAATGAGCAGTTCTTC
V: TRBV18; J: TRBJ2-5; D: NA; size: NA; CDR3: CASSPRGGGGLQETQYF; DNA: TGTGCCAGCTCACCACGGGGCGGTGGCGGACTCCAAGAGACCCAGTACTTC
V: TRBV29-1; J: TRBJ2-3; D: TRBD1; size: NA; CDR3: CSVDSGQGQDTQYF; DNA: TGCAGCGTTGATTCGGGACAGGGTCAGGATACGCAGTATTTT
V: TRBV11-3; J: TRBJ1-1; D: NA; size: few; CDR3: CASSLDLTGDTEAFF; DNA: TGTGCCAGCAGCTTAGATTTAACGGGTGACACTGAAGCTTTCTTT
V: TRBV7-3; J: TRBJ1-5; D: NA; size: NA; CDR3: CASSLVPGAGEGGNQPQHF; DNA: TGTGCCAGCAGCTTAGTACCCGGGGCAGGGGAAGGCGGCAATCAGCCCCAGCATTTT
V: TRBV6-1; J: TRBJ1-6; D: NA; size: many; CDR3: CASRPLGPGFLGNSPLHF; DNA: TGTGCCAGCAGGCCCTTAGGGCCAGGGTTCCTTGGAAATTCACCCCTCCACTTT
V: TRBV6-2/TRBV6-3; J: TRBJ2-3; D: NA; size: few; CDR3: CASSWGANTDTQYF; DNA: TGTGCCAGCAGTTGGGGGGCGAACACAGATACGCAGTATTTT
V: TRBV5-1; J: TRBJ2-3; D: NA; size: many; CDR3: CASSPLLTDTQYF; DNA: TGCGCCAGCAGCCCGCTGCTCACAGATACGCAGTATTTT
V: TRBV11-3; J: TRBJ2-1; D: NA; size: few; CDR3: CASSTPGQYNEQFF; DNA: TGTGCCAGCAGCACCCCCGGGCAGTACAATGAGCAGTTCTTC